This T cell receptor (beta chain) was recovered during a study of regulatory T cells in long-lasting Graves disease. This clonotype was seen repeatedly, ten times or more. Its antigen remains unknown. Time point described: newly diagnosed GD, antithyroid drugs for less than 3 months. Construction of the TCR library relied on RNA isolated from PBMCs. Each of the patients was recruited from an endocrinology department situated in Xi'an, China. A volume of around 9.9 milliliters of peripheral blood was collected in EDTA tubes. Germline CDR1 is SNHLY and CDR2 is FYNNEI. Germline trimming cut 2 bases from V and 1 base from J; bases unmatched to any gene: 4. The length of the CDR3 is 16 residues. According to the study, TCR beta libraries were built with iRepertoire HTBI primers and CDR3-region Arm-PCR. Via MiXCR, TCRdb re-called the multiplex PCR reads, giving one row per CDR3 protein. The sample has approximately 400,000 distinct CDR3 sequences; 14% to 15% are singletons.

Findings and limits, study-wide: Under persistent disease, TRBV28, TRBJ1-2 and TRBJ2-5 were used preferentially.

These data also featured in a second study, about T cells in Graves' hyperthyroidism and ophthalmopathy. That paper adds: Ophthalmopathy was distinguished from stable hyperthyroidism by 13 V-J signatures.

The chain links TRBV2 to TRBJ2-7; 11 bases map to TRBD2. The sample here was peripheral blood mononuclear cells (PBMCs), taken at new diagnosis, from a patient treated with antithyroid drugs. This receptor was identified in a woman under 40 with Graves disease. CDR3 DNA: TGTGCCAGCAGTGAAAAACTAGCGGGAGTATCCTACGAGCAGTACTTC. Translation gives CASSEKLAGVSYEQYF.